The 26 T cell receptor beta chains given below trace back to one sample, sequenced in a study of identical twins. TCRdb fed the 5' RACE reads into MiXCR, producing one record per CDR3 protein. The table shows around 470,000 distinct CDR3 sequences, with more than 13% occurring only once. The same data also contributed to another study, on yellow fever vaccine responses in identical twins.

Sequenced material: CD4+ T cells sorted from blood. The receptors were sampled from a woman aged 18-29 years in good health.

V and J are TRBV7-8 and TRBJ2-5; D remains ambiguous. CDR3 length: 16 residues. Germline CDR1 reads SGHVS; CDR2 reads FQNEAQ. The V end lost 2 bases, the J end lost 1 base, and 14 bases lay between the germline ends. CDR3 in amino acids: CASSLTNGRAQETQYF. The CDR3 DNA sequence: TGTGCCAGCAGCTTAACCAACGGACGGGCCCAAGAGACCCAGTACTTC.

The chain recombines TRBV9 with TRBJ2-7; D is unclear. The CDR3 covers 14 residues. V lost 1 base and J lost 0, with 8 bases in between. Germline CDR1 is SGDLS and CDR2 is YYNGEE. CDR3 in amino acids: CASSVSVVSYEQYF. CDR3 nucleotide sequence: TGTGCCAGCAGCGTATCCGTAGTCTCCTACGAGCAGTACTTC.

This clonotype was counted at least ten times. The chain carries TRBV12-3 or TRBV12-4 and TRBJ2-7, with D possibly called TRBD1 or TRBD2 (5 bases each). Trimming took 2 bases from V and 0 from J, leaving 11 bases between them. The CDR3 loop spans 15 amino acids. CDR3 DNA sequence: TGTGCCAGCAGTTTACACGCAGGGAGCTCCTACGAGCAGTACTTC. Translating gives CASSLHAGSSYEQYF.

The chain combines TRBV7-2 with TRBJ2-5, with TRBD2 identical over 10 bases. The CDR3 contains 16 residues. From germline, CDR1 is SGHTA and CDR2 FQGNSA. The trim removed 2 bases at V and 1 base at J, leaving 4 bases unmatched. The CDR3 coding sequence is TGTGCCAGCAGCTTACGTTCTAGCGGGGGCCAAGAGACCCAGTACTTC. Its translation is CASSLRSSGGQETQYF.

This clonotype was counted only a few times. The J gene is TRBJ2-3, the V gene TRBV21-1; TRBD1, the table's D call, lacks a check against the DNA. TRBV21-1 is classified as a pseudogene. This CDR3 is built from 13 residues. This CDR3 is CASSHRVTDTQYF. The CDR3 DNA sequence: TGTGCCAGCAGCCACAGGGTGACAGATACGCAGTATTTT.

In its sample, this clonotype was seen a few times. J is TRBJ2-4 and V is TRBV14, with D hard to call. The CDR3 is 11 amino acids. The germline V gene has CDR1 SGHDN and CDR2 FVKESK. The ends were cut back, 1 base at V and 9 bases at J, with 4 bases in the middle. The CDR3 DNA reads as TGTGCCAGCAGCCAAGGTCCCATTCAGTACTTC. Protein product: CASSQGPIQYF.

The chain is built from TRBV19 and TRBJ2-1, with TRBD1 matching 7 bases. The CDR3 contains 15 residues. V gave up 5 bases and J gave up 7 bases; unmatched junction bases: 11. Germline CDR1 reads LNHDA; CDR2 reads SQIVND (reference sequence). CDR3: CASSPPGQLLNEQFF. The CDR3 DNA reads TGTGCCAGTAGTCCTCCGGGACAGCTACTAAATGAGCAGTTCTTC.

This clonotype was seen a few times. The rearrangement links TRBV4-2 to TRBJ2-2, with 11 positions matching TRBD1. CDR1 is LGHNA, CDR2 YNFKEQ, per germline. V shed 1 base and J 6 bases; nucleotides not matched to a gene: 4. This CDR3 has 16 amino acids. CDR3 nucleotides: TGTGCCAGCAGCCAAGTAAGGACAGGGGGCCCCGGGGAGCTGTTTTTT. Encoded protein: CASSQVRTGGPGELFF.

This clonotype was counted a few times. The genes are TRBV11-2 and TRBJ2-1, with a possible D match to TRBD2 (5 bases). CDR1 is SGHAT and CDR2 is FQNNGV in the germline V gene. The CDR3 contains 15 residues. The V end was cut by 0 bases, the J end by 8 bases, with 14 bases between. The chain's CDR3 is CASSLEGGFGDEQFF. CDR3 DNA sequence: TGTGCCAGCAGCTTAGAAGGCGGGTTCGGGGATGAGCAGTTCTTC.

V gene TRBV7-2 combines with J gene TRBJ2-3, with 10 bases fitting TRBD2. J gave up 3 bases and V 1 base, and 7 bases lay outside the gene matches. The germline gives CDR1 SGHTA, CDR2 FQGNSA. CDR3 length equals 17 residues. The CDR3: CASSLVRLAGETDTQYF. The CDR3 DNA is TGTGCCAGCAGCTTAGTCAGGCTAGCGGGGGAAACAGATACGCAGTATTTT.

The gene calls are TRBV7-2 and TRBJ2-7, with no clear D. CDR1 is SGHTA and CDR2 is FQGNSA in the germline V gene. The CDR3 covers 15 residues. V gave up 1 base and J gave up 2 bases, with 12 bases separating them. CDR3 in amino acids: CASSLGPLATYEQYF. In nucleotides, the CDR3 is TGTGCCAGCAGCTTAGGCCCCTTGGCTACCTACGAGCAGTACTTC. The full variable domain, completed using reference TRBV7-2 and TRBJ2-7, is GAGVSQSPSNKVTEKGKDVELRCDPISGHTALYWYRQSLGQGLEFLIYFQGNSAPDKSGLPSDRFSAERTGGSVSTLTIQRTQQEDSAVYLCASSLGPLATYEQYFGPGTRLTVT.

The rearrangement uses TRBV29-1 and TRBJ1-4; 7 nucleotides agree with TRBD1. The CDR3 sequence is 13 residues long. V lost 6 bases and J lost 5; bases outside the gene matches: 6. In germline, CDR1 is SQVTM, CDR2 ANQGSEA. The CDR3 loop is CSVATGMNEKLFF. The CDR3 nucleotides read TGCAGCGTCGCGACAGGGATGAATGAAAAACTGTTTTTT. Combining the CDR3 with reference TRBV29-1 and TRBJ1-4 gives the whole variable domain SAVISQKPSRDICQRGTSLTIQCQVDSQVTMMFWYRQQPGQSLTLIATANQGSEATYESGFVIDKFPISRPNLTFSTLTVSNMSPEDSSIYLCSVATGMNEKLFFGSGTQLSVL.

This clonotype was observed a handful of times. The CDR3 sequence: CASSSAGAGGQPQHF. The CDR3 DNA reads as TGTGCCAGCAGTTCTGCAGGGGCGGGAGGTCAGCCCCAGCATTTT. The chain uses TRBV28 and TRBJ1-5; TRBD1 is a possible D gene (6 bases). The length of the CDR3 is 15 residues. Trimming took 4 bases from V and 6 from J, leaving 16 bases between them. The germline CDR1 and CDR2 sequences are MDHEN and SYDVKM.

The V gene is TRBV11-2, the J gene TRBJ2-2; TRBD1 matches 8 bases. The J segment lost 4 bases and the V segment lost 5 bases, leaving 6 bases of the junction unmatched. Per germline, CDR1 SGHAT and CDR2 FQNNGV. This CDR3 is built from 15 residues. The CDR3 DNA is TGTGCCAGCAGCCGACAGGGGTCGGCCACCGGGGAGCTGTTTTTT. This gives the protein CASSRQGSATGELFF.

J is TRBJ2-1 and V is TRBV3-1; the D gene could be TRBD1 or TRBD2 (5 bases each). The CDR3 spans 13 residues. Germline CDR1 LGHDT, CDR2 YNNKEL (reference sequence). V lost 4 bases, J lost 8 bases, and 12 bases lay in between. CDR3 sequence: CASSRDPSDEQFF. In nucleotides, the CDR3 is TGTGCCAGCAGCCGGGACCCCTCGGATGAGCAGTTCTTC.

This clonotype was seen only a few times. V usage is TRBV4-3 and J usage is TRBJ2-1, with D possibly being TRBD2 (5 bases). Trimming removed 0 bases at V and 3 bases at J, with 12 bases between. This CDR3 has 16 residues. Per the germline V gene, CDR1 is LGHNA and CDR2 is YSLEER. CDR3 in amino acids: CASSQDRRGFYNEQFF. CDR3 DNA sequence: TGCGCCAGCAGCCAAGATCGACGCGGGTTCTACAATGAGCAGTTCTTC.

This clonotype came up many times. The chain is built from TRBV2 and TRBJ2-4; 7 bases fit TRBD1. V was clipped by 3 bases and J by 2 bases; unmatched bases: 4. CDR3 length equals 15 residues. The germline V gene encodes CDR1 SNHLY and CDR2 FYNNEI. Written as DNA, the CDR3 is TGTGCCAGCAGTGACAGGGGGACCTCCAAAAACATTCAGTACTTC. It encodes CASSDRGTSKNIQYF.

This clonotype appeared many times. The J gene is TRBJ2-1, the V gene TRBV5-1, with 9 bases that match TRBD2. Germline V CDR1 and CDR2: SGHRS, YFSETQ. J lost 7 bases, V lost 4 bases, and 21 bases had no gene match. The CDR3 extends over 19 amino acids. CDR3 amino acids: CASSPAYGTSPYPGNEQFF. Here the CDR3 DNA reads TGCGCCAGCAGCCCAGCTTATGGGACTAGCCCCTACCCAGGGAATGAGCAGTTCTTC.

In this sample, this clonotype turned up a few times. V is TRBV7-2 and J is TRBJ2-5; no clear D gene. The CDR3 is 12 residues long. CDR1 is SGHTA, CDR2 FQGNSA, per germline. V shed 6 bases and J shed 5 bases, with 10 bases lying between them. CDR3 DNA sequence: TGTGCCAGCAGTATAGGGTGGGAGACCCAGTACTTC. It yields the protein CASSIGWETQYF.

This chain connects TRBV5-1 to TRBJ1-1; D not certain. V was shortened by 3 bases and J by 6 bases, with 15 bases between the two germline ends. This CDR3 is built from 14 residues. Germline CDR1 and CDR2: SGHRS and YFSETQ. The CDR3 reads CASSSGLEVPEAFF. CDR3 nucleotides: TGCGCCAGCAGCTCTGGACTAGAGGTCCCTGAAGCTTTCTTT. Full variable domain (remainder filled in from reference TRBV5-1 and TRBJ1-1): KAGVTQTPRYLIKTRGQQVTLSCSPISGHRSVSWYQQTPGQGLQFLFEYFSETQRNKGNFPGRFSGRQFSNSRSEMNVSTLELGDSALYLCASSSGLEVPEAFFGQGTRLTVV.

This clonotype appeared a few times. The chain carries TRBV5-1 and TRBJ2-1; TRBD2 matches at 7 bases. V shed 1 base and J 4 bases; nucleotides not matched to a gene: 8. This CDR3 has 16 amino acids. Germline assignment: CDR1 SGHRS and CDR2 YFSETQ. CDR3 DNA: TGCGCCAGCAGCTTGAATAGGGCTAGCGGATACAATGAGCAGTTCTTC. Its protein is CASSLNRASGYNEQFF.

The chain employs TRBV7-9 and TRBJ2-1; 8 bases align to TRBD2. Unmatched junction bases numbered 10, after V lost 1 base and J lost 5 bases. The CDR3 is 17 residues long. Germline loops: CDR1 SEHNR, CDR2 FQNEAQ (reference sequence). CDR3: CASSLVLTGGNHNEQFF. CDR3 coding DNA: TGTGCCAGCAGCTTAGTACTGACGGGAGGGAATCACAATGAGCAGTTCTTC.

This clonotype was found a few times. This rearrangement joins TRBV7-9 to TRBJ2-7, with 10 nucleotides matching TRBD2. CDR1 and CDR2 (germline): SEHNR, FQNEAQ (reference sequence). This CDR3 spans 16 amino acids. V lost 1 base, J lost 2 bases, and 5 bases stayed unmatched. CDR3 sequence (DNA): TGTGCCAGCAGCTTAGTTAGCGGGAGGACAACCTACGAGCAGTACTTC. Its translation: CASSLVSGRTTYEQYF.

The rearrangement joins TRBV4-2 to TRBJ2-1; a weak D match, TRBD1 (5 bases). Trimming pared 5 bases from V and 7 bases from J, leaving 15 bases between. The CDR3 is 14 residues long. The germline V gene encodes CDR1 LGHNA and CDR2 YNFKEQ. CDR3 protein: CASSIQGMTNEQFF. CDR3 sequence (DNA): TGTGCCAGCAGCATCCAGGGTATGACAAATGAGCAGTTCTTC.

The gene calls are TRBV7-8 and TRBJ2-1; TRBD2 matches 9 bases. The CDR3 spans 16 residues. CDR1 and CDR2 from the germline V gene are SGHVS and FQNEAQ. Losses at the gene ends were 2 bases for V and 0 bases for J; bases not matched to a gene: 2. The chain's CDR3 is CASSLISGSSYNEQFF. DNA of the CDR3: TGTGCCAGCAGCTTAATTAGCGGGAGCTCCTACAATGAGCAGTTCTTC.

This clonotype came up a few times. This chain joins TRBV20-1 and TRBJ2-2; perhaps TRBD2 as D (6 bases). Germline V CDR1 and CDR2: DFQATT, SNEGSKA (reference sequence). This CDR3 is 13 amino acids long. The V end was cut by 7 bases, the J end by 4 bases, with 13 bases between. The CDR3 region is CSVPGLSTGELFF. CDR3 in DNA: TGCAGTGTCCCGGGACTTAGCACCGGGGAGCTGTTTTTT.